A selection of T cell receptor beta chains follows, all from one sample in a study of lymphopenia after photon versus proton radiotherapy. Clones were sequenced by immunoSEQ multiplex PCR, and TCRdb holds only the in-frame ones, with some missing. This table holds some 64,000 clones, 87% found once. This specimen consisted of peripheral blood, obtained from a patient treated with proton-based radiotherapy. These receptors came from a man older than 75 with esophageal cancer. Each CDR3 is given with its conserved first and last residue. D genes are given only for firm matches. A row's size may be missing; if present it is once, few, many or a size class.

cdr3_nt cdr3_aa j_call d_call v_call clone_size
TGTGCCAGTAGAGGCGGGAGTGACACCGGGGAGCTGTTTTTT CASRGGSDTGELFF TRBJ2-2 TRBD2 TRBV19 NA
TGCGCCAGCAGCCAAGACGACAGGGTGGGCCAGCCCCAGCATTTT CASSQDDRVGQPQHF TRBJ1-5 TRBD1 TRBV4-1 few
TGTGCCAGCAGTCGGTCTGGGGGCGTTAACTATGGCTACACCTTC CASSRSGGVNYGYTF TRBJ1-2 NA TRBV27 NA
TGTGCCAGCAGCCCTAGGGCGGAAGCTTTCTATGGCTACACCTTC CASSPRAEAFYGYTF TRBJ1-2 NA TRBV9 NA
TGTGCCTGGATGGGAAACACCATATATTTT CAWMGNTIYF TRBJ1-3 NA TRBV30 NA
TGTGCCAGCAGCTTGGCGGTAGCGGCTAGCACAGATACGCAGTATTTT CASSLAVAASTDTQYF TRBJ2-3 NA TRBV5-4 NA
TGTGCCAGCAGCTACTTTTTGGAGCGGGGGGGCCAAGAGACCCAGTACTTC CASSYFLERGGQETQYF TRBJ2-5 TRBD2 TRBV7-9 NA
TGTGCCAGCAGTGTATCAGGGACTTCCTACAATGAGCAGTTCTTC CASSVSGTSYNEQFF TRBJ2-1 NA TRBV6-4 NA
TGTGCCAGTATGCGGGGAGCGGCGGATACGCAGTATTTT CASMRGAADTQYF TRBJ2-3 NA TRBV19 NA
TGTGCCAGTAGTATCTCTAGCGGGAGGTACAATGAGCAGTTCTTC CASSISSGRYNEQFF TRBJ2-1 TRBD2 TRBV19 NA
TGTGCCAGCGGTTCGACAGGGACGCAGTCACCCCTCCACTTT CASGSTGTQSPLHF TRBJ1-6 TRBD1 TRBV6-5 once
TGTGCCATCAGTGATTGGGAGAAGCTTGAAGCTTTCTTT CAISDWEKLEAFF TRBJ1-1 NA TRBV10-3 NA
TGCAGCGTTGAACGGGCGGGAGAGACCCAGTACTTC CSVERAGETQYF TRBJ2-5 NA TRBV29-1 NA
TGTGCCAGCAGTTACCGACTAGCGGGAGATACGCAGTATTTT CASSYRLAGDTQYF TRBJ2-3 TRBD2 TRBV6-5 NA
TGTGCCAGCAGCTTGTCTAGCGGGACCTTATCGGGGCAGTTCTTC CASSLSSGTLSGQFF TRBJ2-1 TRBD2 TRBV11-2 NA
TGTGCCAGTAGTATAAGGCGTCAGCCCCAGCATTTT CASSIRRQPQHF TRBJ1-5 NA TRBV19 few
TGTGCCAGCAGCTTCCCAGGGTCAGTCAGGAGCTCCTACAATGAGCAGTTCTTC CASSFPGSVRSSYNEQFF TRBJ2-1 NA TRBV7-9 NA
TGTGCCAGTAGTACCCGATATTATAGCAATCAGCCCCAGCATTTT CASSTRYYSNQPQHF TRBJ1-5 NA TRBV19 NA
TGTGCCAGCAGCTTAGCGCGGGTAGCGGGAGAGACCCAGTACTTC CASSLARVAGETQYF TRBJ2-5 TRBD2 TRBV7-2 NA
TGTGCCAGCAGCTTAGGTAACGGCGAAAAACTGTTTTTT CASSLGNGEKLFF TRBJ1-4 NA TRBV7-9 few
TGTGCCAGCAGTTACTCAGGGGGCCCGGGAGAAAAACTGTTTTTT CASSYSGGPGEKLFF TRBJ1-4 TRBD1 TRBV6-5 NA
TGTGCCAGCAGCTTAGGGACAGAAAACACTGAAGCTTTCTTT CASSLGTENTEAFF TRBJ1-1 NA TRBV7-9 few
TGTGCCAGTGGTGGGTACGAGCAGTACTTC CASGGYEQYF TRBJ2-7 NA TRBV19 NA
TGTGCCAGCAGTGAAGCTCAGGCCGGGACCGGGGAGCTGTTTTTT CASSEAQAGTGELFF TRBJ2-2 NA TRBV2 NA
TGTGCCAGCAGTACAGGGGGGAGAACTGAAGCTTTCTTT CASSTGGRTEAFF TRBJ1-1 TRBD1 TRBV6-1 NA
TGCGCCAGCAGCCAAGACAGGTTAGGTAGCTCCTACAATGAGCAGTTCTTC CASSQDRLGSSYNEQFF TRBJ2-1 NA TRBV4-1 few
TGCGCCAGCAGCATTATGGGACTAGCCAAAAACATTCAGTACTTC CASSIMGLAKNIQYF TRBJ2-4 NA TRBV5-1 NA
TGTGCCAGCAGCCGAAGGGACAGGGAGCACGAGCAGTACTTC CASSRRDREHEQYF TRBJ2-7 TRBD1 TRBV7-6 NA
TGTGCCTGGGAGGACAGCTCCTACAATGAGCAGTTCTTC CAWEDSSYNEQFF TRBJ2-1 NA TRBV30 NA
TGTGCCAGTAGTTCGACACCCTACCATAATTCACCCCTCCACTTT CASSSTPYHNSPLHF TRBJ1-6 NA TRBV19 NA
TGTGCCAGCAGTTTTGGGACTAGCGGCTACGAGCAGTACTTC CASSFGTSGYEQYF TRBJ2-7 TRBD2 TRBV27 NA
TGCGCCAGCAGCTTGGGTTCAGGGACAGATACGCAGTATTTT CASSLGSGTDTQYF TRBJ2-3 NA TRBV5-1 NA
TGCGCCGCCCTTGGGGGATGGTCTAATCAGCCCCAGCATTTT CAALGGWSNQPQHF TRBJ1-5 NA TRBV6-1 NA
TGTGCCAGCAGCTCCTACGTCGGATCGGCCCAGCATTTT CASSSYVGSAQHF TRBJ1-5 NA TRBV7-2 once
TGTGCCAGCAGCCGGAGGGACAGGGGGATCCCCGGGGAGCTGTTTTTT CASSRRDRGIPGELFF TRBJ2-2 TRBD1 TRBV7-2 once
TGTGCCAGCAGCTTCGACGGGGACAATCAGCCCCAGCATTTT CASSFDGDNQPQHF TRBJ1-5 NA TRBV7-9 NA
TGCAGCGTTGGGTCAGGAATGGATGGCTACACCTTC CSVGSGMDGYTF TRBJ1-2 NA TRBV29-1 NA
TGTGCCAGCTCACCGGAGAGAGAGACCCAGTACTTC CASSPERETQYF TRBJ2-5 NA TRBV18 NA
TGTGCCAGCAGTTCGGTTTCCGGGACATTCCCTCCGAAAGCTTTCTTT CASSSVSGTFPPKAFF TRBJ1-1 NA TRBV5-4 NA
TGTGCCAGCTCCCAAGAAGAGCGCGGGGGGGGCACAGATACGCAGTATTTT CASSQEERGGGTDTQYF TRBJ2-3 TRBD2 TRBV4-2 NA
TGTGCCACCAGCAGCGTCTTTAGCTCTGGGGCCAACGTCCTGACTTTC CATSSVFSSGANVLTF TRBJ2-6 NA TRBV15 NA
TGTGCCAGCAGCTTAGCGAGGGCTAGCGGGGGGGTCTCCTACGAGCAGTACTTC CASSLARASGGVSYEQYF TRBJ2-7 TRBD2 TRBV7-2 NA
TGTGCCTGGAATCGGGGACTGAACACTGAAGCTTTCTTT CAWNRGLNTEAFF TRBJ1-1 NA TRBV30 few
TGTGCCAGCTCACAGCCGGGACAGGGGGCCTACGAGCAGTACTTC CASSQPGQGAYEQYF TRBJ2-7 TRBD1 TRBV18 NA
TGTGCCAGTAGGGGAACAGGGGGCTCGGGGCAGCCCCAGCATTTT CASRGTGGSGQPQHF TRBJ1-5 TRBD1 TRBV19 NA
TGTGCCAGCAGTCGGTGGGGAGATACGCAGTATTTT CASSRWGDTQYF TRBJ2-3 NA TRBV7-2 NA
TGTGCCAGCAGCCCGACAGTTCAAGAGACCCAGTACTTC CASSPTVQETQYF TRBJ2-5 NA TRBV5-4 NA
TGTGCCAGTAGTATAATGGGGGGCCAAGAGACCCAGTACTTC CASSIMGGQETQYF TRBJ2-5 NA TRBV19 few
TGTGCCTGGAGTAGCGGGTTGGACGGTTCACCCCTCCACTTT CAWSSGLDGSPLHF TRBJ1-6 NA TRBV30 NA
TGTGCCAGCAGCTTAGAACGAGGGGGTGTCGAGGGCTACACCTTC CASSLERGGVEGYTF TRBJ1-2 NA TRBV7-2 NA
TGTGCCAGCAGCTTGAAGGGTGAGGGTGGTGAGACCCAGTACTTC CASSLKGEGGETQYF TRBJ2-5 NA TRBV5-4 NA
TGTGCCAGCAGCCCGGGGGGCTCCTTCGGATATGGCTACACCTTC CASSPGGSFGYGYTF TRBJ1-2 NA TRBV9 NA
TGTGCCATACACACAATCTCTGGGGCCAACGTCCTGACTTTC CAIHTISGANVLTF TRBJ2-6 NA TRBV6-6 NA
TGTGCCAGTAGTAAAGGGTACTCTGGGGCCAACGTCCTGACTTTC CASSKGYSGANVLTF TRBJ2-6 NA TRBV19 NA
TGTGCCAGCAGTTACCGGAGCGGGTGGTACGAGCAGTACTTC CASSYRSGWYEQYF TRBJ2-7 NA TRBV6-5 NA
TGTGCCTGGAGTCCGTCATCGAGTATTATGTACTTC CAWSPSSSIMYF TRBJ2-7 NA TRBV30 NA
TGTGCCAGCAGTAGACAGGGGACTGGGGCCAACGTCCTGACTTTC CASSRQGTGANVLTF TRBJ2-6 TRBD1 TRBV27 NA
TGTGCCAGTAGTATGGGGCAATCCGATCAGCCCCAGCATTTT CASSMGQSDQPQHF TRBJ1-5 NA TRBV19 once
TGTGCCAGCAGTCCTTCATCGGGACCGATTAACTATGGCTACACCTTC CASSPSSGPINYGYTF TRBJ1-2 NA TRBV27 NA